This T cell receptor (beta chain) originates from a study of neoadjuvant anti-PD-1 for oral cavity cancer listed by TCRdb under 2021. Regarding the study in general: Three to four biweekly doses of nivolumab at 3 mg/kg were mostly administered to patients before curative-intent surgical resection. There were 12 to 13 patients in the parent correlative cohort, and the response rate was less than 40%. Under RECIST 1.1, patients with complete response, partial response or stable disease were classed as responders, and patients with progression were classed as non-responders. A fourth nivolumab dose was given around day 43 to patients without progression, and definitive surgical resection was performed in those patients on days 50-56. Summary of the overall study and its limitations: The TCR analyses had only a few patients in each response group, and the authors called for validation in larger cohorts. Higher pretreatment blood TCRbeta clonality and lower post-treatment tumor TCRbeta clonality were correlated with higher pretreatment blood Treg/Th17 ratios. Larger post-treatment sizes of preexisting intratumoral clones correlated with greater tumor shrinkage, suggesting expansion of preexisting clones contributed to response.

In regard to this clone: It lacks a known antigen. The input lacks base qualities; no much larger clone sits a single base away.

Survey sequencing of tumors used two replicates per sample, and the tumor libraries mostly started from about 5.2 ug of input genomic DNA. The immunoSEQ hsTCRbeta kit was used to prepare TCRbeta libraries, following the manufacturer's instructions. The finished libraries were brought together in one pool at 3 to 3.5 nM, which was then read using an Illumina NovaSeq 6000 S4 flow cell. Per the original workflow: The immunoSEQ Analyzer handled quality control and preprocessing of the raw data. The analysis was limited to productive rearrangements, and each clonotype was defined by a unique CDR3 amino acid sequence. Repertoire clonality was estimated as the Gini-Simpson index, computed with the R package tcR. Student's t test was used to compare Gini indices, and Pearson correlation was used to assess associations with tumor size change. TCRdb took over this immuneACCESS table, retaining in-frame rearrangements with V and J assigned. Such tables are incomplete; in checked studies, under half of the missing clones stem from an unresolved V gene, and the remainder is unexplained. The DNA gave D and trimming, while V, J and clone size come from that table. The sample table shows 12,000 or so clones, and less than 70% are seen once. 6.5% to 7% of the sample goes to the ten largest clones.

Explained via the paper, the time point label denotes: before neoadjuvant nivolumab. Patients were newly diagnosed with stage II-IVA oral cavity squamous cell carcinoma and had received no prior systemic or radiation treatment. The cohort was made up of patients with locally advanced, HPV-negative oral cavity squamous cell carcinoma. Samples were obtained from a longitudinal correlative study of a single-arm phase II trial of neoadjuvant nivolumab in oral cavity squamous cell carcinoma. Subject-matched pre- and post-treatment PBMCs and tumors from three responders and three non-responders underwent genomic DNA-based TCRbeta sequencing. The Maxwell RSC DNA from Tissue kit was used to isolate genomic DNA from tumor tissue. Based on the germline V gene, the CDR1 and CDR2 sequences are SGHRS and YFSETQ. Here V drops 7 bases and J drops 4 bases, and the junction holds 9 bases not matched to any gene. From the cysteine up to the phenylalanine, the CDR3 has a length of 15 residues. Only the CDR3 DNA stays, 45 bases, in frame from base 1.

The material was tumor tissue, obtained before nivolumab (anti-PD-1) treatment. The TCR comes from a person aged 35 to 85 with oral cavity squamous cell carcinoma. The donor label of this sample is uncertain. The rearranged segments are TRBV5-1 and TRBJ2-3, with 10 junctional bases fitting TRBD2. The CDR3 in this case is CASRSGGAGADTQYF. The DNA sequence follows: TGCGCCAGCCGCAGCGGGGGGGCCGGGGCAGATACGCAGTATTTT.